This entry describes one T cell receptor (beta chain). This specimen belongs to a study of blood T cell repertoires in COVID-19. Looking at the study overall: Acute and convalescent COVID-19 specimens originated in the United States, Italy and Spain.

Generated by immunoSEQ multiplex PCR, the TCRdb table keeps only in-frame clones and is missing some. The data show tens of thousands of clones, with almost 85% seen just once and more than 7.5% held by the top ten. This receptor was identified in a woman over 75 with acute or convalescent COVID-19. Sequencing was carried out using peripheral blood.

The CDR3 DNA follows: TGTGCCAGTAGTACCTCAGGGCTAGAGATCTACAATGAGCAGTTCTTC. This encodes CASSTSGLEIYNEQFF. The rearrangement uses TRBV19 and TRBJ2-1; D perhaps matches TRBD1 (5 bases). Germline V gene lookup returns CDR1 LNHDA and CDR2 SQIVND (reference sequence). The V end was cut by 4 bases, the J end by 3 bases, with 16 bases between. The CDR3 extends over 16 amino acids.